The next 26 T cell receptor beta chains were all read from a single sample in a study of blood T cells in healthy people across ages. Combining a sample-barcoded 5' primer with a J-beta primer mix, a second PCR ran for about 7 to 12 cycles. TCRdb reprocessed the 5' RACE reads via MiXCR and lists one record per CDR3 protein. The repertoire holds fewer than 750,000 distinct CDR3 sequences, with under 65% as singletons. The sample consisted of blood. The receptors come from a woman older than 75 in good health.

The chain has TRBV6-1 and TRBJ2-6; D uncertain. The CDR3 sequence is 14 residues long. CDR1 is MNHNS and CDR2 is SASEGT in the germline V gene. Deletions cut 4 bases from V and 1 base from J, with 5 bases between. The CDR3 protein is CASSGGSGANVLTF. CDR3 nucleotide sequence: TGTGCCAGCAGTGGGGGATCTGGGGCCAACGTCCTGACTTTC.

Concerning this clonotype: One end of the junction varies from germline; a read error may be responsible. J is TRBJ2-7 and V is TRBV5-6; no reliable D call. Germline CDR1 and CDR2: SGHDT and YYEEEE. This CDR3 is 15 amino acids long. The CDR3 coding sequence is TGTGCCAGCGGCTTGATGCAGACCGCAGCCTACGAGCAGTACTTC. Encoded protein: CASGLMQTAAYEQYF.

Turning to this clonotype: A much larger clone differs from this one at a single base, so this may be a read error. This chain links TRBV7-9 with TRBJ2-1; D is perhaps TRBD2 (7 bases). The CDR3 sequence is 16 residues long. Germline V lookup: CDR1 SEHNR, CDR2 FQNEAQ (reference sequence). The CDR3 region is CASSLTGGFLYDEQFF. CDR3 DNA: TGTGCCAGCAGCCTTACGGGGGGCTTCCTCTACGATGAGCAGTTCTTC.

This clonotype was seen at least ten times. J is TRBJ1-4 and V is TRBV29-1; TRBD1 aligns across 10 bases. The CDR3 runs to 12 residues. Germline CDR1 reads SQVTM; CDR2 reads ANQGSEA. V gave up 7 bases and J gave up 6 bases; unmatched junction bases: 2. CDR3 bases: TGCAGCGGTGGGACAGGGGATGAAAAACTGTTTTTT. It codes for CSGGTGDEKLFF.

This clonotype was detected many times. This chain connects TRBV9 to TRBJ2-1; 10 positions agree with TRBD2. The junction had 4 bases not matched to a gene; V was cut back by 3 bases and J by 4 bases. Germline V gives CDR1 SGDLS, CDR2 YYNGEE. CDR3 length equals 15 residues. CDR3 in amino acids: CASSAAGGIYNEQFF. In nucleotides, the CDR3 is TGTGCCAGCAGCGCAGCGGGGGGGATATACAATGAGCAGTTCTTC.

The genes are TRBV20-1 and TRBJ2-2; D could derive from TRBD1 or TRBD2 (6 bases each). Germline CDR1 and CDR2: DFQATT and SNEGSKA (reference sequence). This CDR3 is 17 amino acids long. Trimming removed 5 bases from V and 2 bases from J, with 21 bases in between. CDR3 loop: CSAGGGSQRVNTGELFF. CDR3 bases: TGCAGTGCTGGAGGGGGGAGCCAGAGAGTTAACACCGGGGAGCTGTTTTTT.

This chain links TRBV5-5 with TRBJ2-4; 9 bases map to TRBD2. The J call is in doubt because the DNA end fits TRBJ2-7 better. The CDR3 covers 14 residues. Per the germline V gene, CDR1 is SGHKS and CDR2 is YYEKEE (reference sequence). The CDR3 reads CASTSEGLAYEQYF. The CDR3 DNA follows: TGTGCCAGCACCAGTGAGGGACTAGCTTACGAGCAGTACTTC.

V is TRBV6-5 and J is TRBJ1-6; D unresolved. This CDR3 contains 13 residues. Germline V gene data show CDR1 as MNHEY and CDR2 as SVGAGI. The germline V and J ends were trimmed by 4 bases and 7 bases, with 8 bases remaining between them. CDR3 nucleotides: TGTGCCAGCAGTTCCCTCTTGAATTCACCCCTCCACTTT. Translation gives CASSSLLNSPLHF.

For this clonotype: Since a much larger clone is just one base distant, this may be a read error. The V gene is TRBV12-3 or TRBV12-4, the J gene TRBJ2-5, with D possibly being TRBD1 (6 bases). The CDR3 runs to 12 residues. Between the trimmed V and J ends, which lost 8 bases and 11 bases, there was a span of 18 bases. The CDR3 DNA reads as TGTGCCAGCGGTCCCCCAGGGGCAATTCAGTACTTC. Its protein product is CASGPPGAIQYF.

This clonotype was counted a few times. The V gene is TRBV5-1, the J gene TRBJ2-2, with 13 bases lining up with TRBD2. Germline V CDR1 and CDR2: SGHRS, YFSETQ. The CDR3 has 19 residues. Trimming at V came to 1 base and at J to 7 bases, leaving 13 bases not matched to a gene. CDR3 in amino acids: CASSLLPLAGGPDGGELFF. DNA for the CDR3: TGCGCCAGCAGCTTGTTGCCACTAGCGGGAGGGCCGGACGGCGGGGAGCTGTTTTTT.

This clonotype was seen at least ten times. The chain links TRBV6-6 to TRBJ2-7; TRBD1 matches 7 bases. Germline loops: CDR1 MNHNY, CDR2 SVGAGI (reference sequence). V trimming: 0 bases; J trimming: 4 bases; junction bases outside the gene matches: 6. CDR3 length: 15 amino acids. CDR3 in DNA: TGTGCCAGCAGTTACTCCCGGGGACAGCTTTACGAGCAGTACTTC. Its protein product is CASSYSRGQLYEQYF.

This clonotype has ten or more counts. V usage is TRBV3-1 and J usage is TRBJ1-2, with 9 nucleotides matching TRBD1. Germline V gives CDR1 LGHDT, CDR2 YNNKEL (reference sequence). The CDR3 totals 16 residues. The V gene end was trimmed by 6 bases and the J gene end by 6 bases; junction bases not matched to a gene: 14. CDR3 sequence: CASSPRGTGPGNGYTF. For the CDR3, the DNA is TGTGCCAGCAGTCCTCGGGGGACAGGGCCTGGAAATGGCTACACCTTC.

This clonotype has a handful of counts. The gene calls are TRBV27 and TRBJ1-1, with D possibly being TRBD1 (6 bases). The germline gives CDR1 MNHEY, CDR2 SMNVEV (reference sequence). The germline V and J ends were trimmed by 7 bases and 0 bases, with 12 bases remaining between them. This CDR3 region has 14 residues. The CDR3 bases are TGTGCCAGCAAGTTTAGGGGGTTGAACACTGAAGCTTTCTTT. This gives the protein CASKFRGLNTEAFF.

This chain joins TRBV10-3 and TRBJ2-2; D is undetermined. Looked up from germline, CDR1 is ENHRY and CDR2 is SYGVKD. The CDR3 totals 12 residues. The V gene lost 4 bases and the J gene lost 5 bases, with 5 bases spanning the gap. The CDR3 reads CAISVGTGELFF. CDR3 sequence (DNA): TGTGCCATCAGTGTGGGGACCGGGGAGCTGTTTTTT.

This sequence joins TRBV5-1 and TRBJ2-5; D is possibly TRBD2 (8 bases). Germline assignment: CDR1 SGHRS and CDR2 YFSETQ. CDR3 length equals 14 residues. V lost 7 bases and J 12 bases, leaving 25 bases between the germline ends. The CDR3 nucleotides read TGCGCCAGCCGACAGGGCTCCGAACTAGCGGCGGAGTACTTC. This translates into CASRQGSELAAEYF. Based on the CDR3 plus reference TRBV5-1 and TRBJ2-5, the full variable domain is KAGVTQTPRYLIKTRGQQVTLSCSPISGHRSVSWYQQTPGQGLQFLFEYFSETQRNKGNFPGRFSGRQFSNSRSEMNVSTLELGDSALYLCASRQGSELAAEYFGPGTRLLVL.

This clonotype showed up many times. CDR3 amino acids: CAISDYYEQYF. In DNA, the CDR3 is TGTGCCATCAGTGACTACTACGAGCAGTACTTC. The chain employs TRBV10-3 and TRBJ2-7; D is unresolved. With 3 bases removed from V and 3 bases from J, the gap between germline ends came to 3 bases. Germline-derived CDR1 and CDR2 are ENHRY and SYGVKD. This CDR3 contains 11 residues.

The chain carries TRBV20-1 and TRBJ2-3, with D possibly matching TRBD2 (6 bases). CDR3 length equals 12 residues. Between the trimmed V and J ends, which lost 6 bases and 2 bases, there was a span of 9 bases. Looked up from germline, CDR1 is DFQATT and CDR2 is SNEGSKA (reference sequence). The CDR3 bases are TGCAGTGCGGAACTAGCCACAGATACGCAGTATTTT. Translation: CSAELATDTQYF.

This clonotype occurred once. A much larger clone is a single base away; this may be a read error. The CDR3 DNA reads as TGCAGCGTTGAAGTTGAGGTCCGCCCAGAGCAGTTCTTC. This translates into CSVEVEVRPEQFF. The rearrangement joins TRBV29-1 to TRBJ2-1; D not resolved. The germline CDR1 and CDR2 sequences are SQVTM and ANQGSEA. The V end was cut by 1 base, the J end by 10 bases, with 14 bases between. This CDR3 contains 13 residues.

This clonotype was observed at least ten times. The chain is built from TRBV24-1 and TRBJ2-1; possible D gene TRBD2, 6 bases. Germline CDR1 reads KGHDR; CDR2 reads SFDVKD. This CDR3 comprises 14 residues. V lost 3 bases to trimming and J lost 10 bases, with 15 bases between them. The CDR3 here is CATSDGLAVTEQFF. The CDR3 DNA is TGTGCCACCAGTGATGGTTTAGCGGTTACCGAGCAGTTCTTC.

Of note for this clonotype: A much larger clone differs by one base, so this may be a read error. This chain joins TRBV2 and TRBJ2-1, with TRBD2 identical over 7 bases. The trim removed 5 bases at V and 7 bases at J, leaving 11 bases unmatched. The CDR3 sequence is 15 residues long. Per germline, CDR1 SNHLY and CDR2 FYNNEI. CDR3 coding DNA: TGTGCCAGCAGTATCCTCGGCGGGAGTCGGAATGAGCAGTTCTTC. Its protein product is CASSILGGSRNEQFF.

This rearrangement joins TRBV5-1 to TRBJ2-3, with a possible D match to TRBD2 (5 bases). V was cut by 4 bases and J by 4 bases, with 13 bases left in between. CDR3 size: 14 residues. Per germline, CDR1 SGHRS and CDR2 YFSETQ. The CDR3 sequence is CASSRRREPDTQYF. The CDR3 DNA is TGCGCCAGCAGCCGTCGAAGGGAGCCAGATACGCAGTATTTT.

The genes are TRBV5-5 and TRBJ1-5; a possible D gene is TRBD1 (5 bases). This CDR3 is built from 18 residues. The germline V and J ends were trimmed by 1 base and 0 bases, with 17 bases remaining between them. Germline lookup yields CDR1 SGHKS and CDR2 YYEKEE (reference sequence). This chain's CDR3 is CASSLNYAGHYSNQPQHF. CDR3 nucleotides: TGTGCCAGCAGCTTGAATTACGCCGGACACTATAGCAATCAGCCCCAGCATTTT.

The CDR3 DNA reads TGTGCCAGCAGCCAAGAAGTTGGGGGTACTGTTAGAGATACGCAGTATTTT. Protein: CASSQEVGGTVRDTQYF. The chain couples TRBV4-2 to TRBJ2-3; D is tentatively TRBD1 or TRBD2 (5 bases each). The CDR3 length is 17 residues. The germline V and J ends were trimmed by 0 bases and 5 bases, with 18 bases remaining between them. Germline-derived CDR1 and CDR2 are LGHNA and YNFKEQ.

A note on this clonotype: This may arise from a read error, as a much more abundant clone is one base away. The chain employs TRBV5-1 and TRBJ2-1; D call uncertain. V lost 4 bases and J lost 10, with 18 bases in between. Germline loops: CDR1 SGHRS, CDR2 YFSETQ. This CDR3 is 14 amino acids long. The CDR3 loop reads CASSLTESSYEQFF. CDR3 nucleotides: TGCGCCAGCAGCCTGACGGAAAGCTCCTACGAGCAGTTCTTC.

This clonotype was observed at least ten times. The chain employs TRBV24-1 and TRBJ2-7; D is unclear. The germline V gene encodes CDR1 KGHDR and CDR2 SFDVKD. The CDR3 sequence is 11 residues long. Trimming removed 4 bases from V and 3 bases from J, with 3 bases in between. Here the CDR3 reads CATSEDYEQYF. The CDR3 region has the DNA TGTGCCACCAGTGAAGACTACGAGCAGTACTTC.

This clonotype was seen many times. The chain carries TRBV7-3 and TRBJ2-1, with TRBD2 matching over 7 bases. The J segment lost 1 base and the V segment lost 5 bases, leaving 8 bases of the junction unmatched. Germline V lookup: CDR1 SGHTA, CDR2 FQGTGA. This CDR3 has 16 amino acids. Written as DNA, the CDR3 is TGTGCCAGCAGCCCCCCCGGCGGGAGTTCCTACAATGAGCAGTTCTTC. Its protein is CASSPPGGSSYNEQFF.